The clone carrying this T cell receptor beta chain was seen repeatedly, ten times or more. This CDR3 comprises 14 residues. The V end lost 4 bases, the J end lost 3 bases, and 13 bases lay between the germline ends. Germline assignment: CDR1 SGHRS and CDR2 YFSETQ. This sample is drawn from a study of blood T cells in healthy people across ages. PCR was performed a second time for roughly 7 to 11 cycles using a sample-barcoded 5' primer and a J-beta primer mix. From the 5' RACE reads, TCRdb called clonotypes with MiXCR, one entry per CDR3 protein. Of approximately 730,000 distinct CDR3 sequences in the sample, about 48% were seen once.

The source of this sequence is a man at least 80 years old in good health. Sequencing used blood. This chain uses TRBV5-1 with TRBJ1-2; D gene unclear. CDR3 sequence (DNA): TGCGCCAGCAGCCCGACGGACCGGGACTATGGCTACACCTTC. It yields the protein CASSPTDRDYGYTF.